Given below is one TCR beta chain in context. Antigen unknown. Trimming left V 6 bases short and J 4 bases short, with 12 bases between. Germline CDR1 MGHDK, CDR2 SYGVNS. This CDR3 has 13 amino acids. This sample was taken from a study of beta chain features in type 1 diabetes. Points from the study as a whole: Moderate yet significant TCRB CDR3 shortening was seen in Type 1 diabetes patients in all four CD4+ subsets.

Investigators reverse transcribed all isolated RNA, so they sequenced expressed TCRB transcripts. The average read count of naive, central memory and regulatory T cell samples was approximately 3.5 million. Sequencing was performed with immunoSEQ multiplex PCR; in TCRdb, only in-frame clones are kept and a portion is missing. Here the sample spans hundreds of thousands of clones, over 10% being singletons. V gene TRBV25-1 combines with J gene TRBJ1-1; D is possibly TRBD1 (6 bases). This clonotype was obtained from a man aged 18 to 35 with type 1 diabetes. Sequenced input: naive CD4+ T cells from blood. The CDR3, as DNA: TGTGCCAGCAGCCCCATAGGGGGCACTGAAGCTTTCTTT. This codes for CASSPIGGTEAFF. The full variable domain, rest sourced from reference TRBV25-1 and TRBJ1-1, is EADIYQTPRYLVIGTGKKITLECSQTMGHDKMYWYQQDPGMELHLIHYSYGVNSTEKGDLSSESTVSRIRTEHFPLTLESARPSHTSQYLCASSPIGGTEAFFGQGTRLTVV.